This T cell receptor beta chain comes out of a study of blood T cell repertoires in COVID-19. Background on the study: Material from acute and convalescent COVID-19 was sourced from the United States, Italy and Spain. Sample material is recorded as cDNA or gDNA derived from T cells, B-cell-depleted T cells, or PBMCs.

Seattle-derived patients entered the study during active infection and were followed longitudinally. The ends were cut back, 0 bases at V and 5 bases at J, with 14 bases in the middle. The CDR3 is made up of 15 amino acids. The germline gives CDR1 SGHRS, CDR2 YFSETQ. Original data processing: Using reference gene primer amplification, nucleated cell counts were estimated. Sequencing used immunoSEQ multiplex PCR; TCRdb keeps in-frame clones, though not all of them. V, J and clone size reflect that table, while D and trimming were determined from the DNA. The top ten hold around an eighth of the sample, which has approximately 400,000 clones, about 91% seen once.

The specimen sequenced was peripheral blood. This receptor was taken from a woman aged 45 to 65 with COVID-19, enrolled during active disease. V gene TRBV5-1 combines with J gene TRBJ1-1; D ambiguous. For the CDR3, the DNA is TGCGCCAGCAGCTTGGGCACGGGGTCGAGGACTGAAGCTTTCTTT. It translates to CASSLGTGSRTEAFF.